The rows below give T cell receptor beta chains drawn from one sample of a study of cytomegalovirus exposure and HLA in healthy donors. Repertoires were generated with immunoSEQ multiplex PCR, while TCRdb's copy carries only in-frame clones and drops some. The repertoire holds about 76,000 clones, with approximately 94% as singletons. Input material: PBMCs. These receptors all come from a woman aged 18-29 years in good health and CMV-seropositive. Both conserved end residues are part of each CDR3. Each record gives: J gene, D gene, clone size, V gene, CDR3 protein, CDR3 DNA. A D gene is named only where the DNA matches it firmly. The size entry is marked missing in some rows and otherwise reads once, few, many or a size class.

J gene: TRBJ1-4; D gene: .; clone size: .; V gene: TRBV5-1; CDR3 protein: CASSLGLGGNEKLFF; CDR3 DNA: TGCGCCAGCAGCTTGGGTCTGGGAGGTAATGAAAAACTGTTTTTT
J gene: TRBJ2-5; D gene: .; clone size: .; V gene: TRBV7-6; CDR3 protein: CASSYGPGGETQYF; CDR3 DNA: TGTGCCAGCAGCTACGGCCCCGGCGGGGAGACCCAGTACTTC
J gene: TRBJ2-4; D gene: .; clone size: few; V gene: TRBV7-9; CDR3 protein: CASSLAYFGGKNIQYF; CDR3 DNA: TGTGCCAGCAGCTTAGCCTACTTCGGGGGCAAAAACATTCAGTACTTC
J gene: TRBJ2-7; D gene: .; clone size: .; V gene: TRBV11-3; CDR3 protein: CASSRRSDSREQYF; CDR3 DNA: TGTGCCAGCAGCCGCCGAAGCGACTCCCGGGAGCAGTACTTC
J gene: TRBJ1-5; D gene: .; clone size: .; V gene: TRBV11-3; CDR3 protein: CASSFSPGQPQHF; CDR3 DNA: TGTGCCAGCAGCTTTTCCCCGGGACAGCCCCAGCATTTT
J gene: TRBJ2-1; D gene: TRBD2; clone size: .; V gene: TRBV7-9; CDR3 protein: CASSPLAAIADEQFF; CDR3 DNA: TGTGCCAGCAGCCCACTAGCGGCAATTGCGGATGAGCAGTTCTTC
J gene: TRBJ2-5; D gene: TRBD1; clone size: .; V gene: TRBV6-1; CDR3 protein: CASSDHQGVLQTQYF; CDR3 DNA: TGTGCCAGCAGTGATCACCAGGGGGTACTTCAGACCCAGTACTTC
J gene: TRBJ2-3; D gene: .; clone size: .; V gene: TRBV14; CDR3 protein: CASSPLTSWDADTQYF; CDR3 DNA: TGTGCCAGCAGCCCGCTCACTAGTTGGGATGCAGATACGCAGTATTTT
J gene: TRBJ2-7; D gene: .; clone size: .; V gene: TRBV7-9; CDR3 protein: CASSLGGAVPYEQYF; CDR3 DNA: TGTGCCAGCAGCTTAGGTGGGGCCGTTCCCTACGAGCAGTACTTC
J gene: TRBJ1-3; D gene: .; clone size: .; V gene: TRBV5-1; CDR3 protein: CASSLEGSTGNTIYF; CDR3 DNA: TGCGCCAGCAGCTTGGAAGGGAGCACTGGAAACACCATATATTTT
J gene: TRBJ1-2; D gene: .; clone size: .; V gene: TRBV6-6; CDR3 protein: CASSYSGKPGNYGYTF; CDR3 DNA: TGTGCCAGCAGTTACTCCGGGAAGCCGGGGAACTATGGCTACACCTTC
J gene: TRBJ2-7; D gene: TRBD2; clone size: .; V gene: TRBV27; CDR3 protein: CASSLLGLADEQYF; CDR3 DNA: TGTGCCAGCAGTTTATTGGGACTAGCGGACGAGCAGTACTTC
J gene: TRBJ2-7; D gene: TRBD1; clone size: .; V gene: TRBV15; CDR3 protein: CATSRATGTGGRYEQYF; CDR3 DNA: TGTGCCACCAGCAGAGCTACCGGGACAGGGGGCAGGTACGAGCAGTACTTC
J gene: TRBJ2-1; D gene: TRBD2; clone size: .; V gene: TRBV11-2; CDR3 protein: CASSAGLAGNNEQFF; CDR3 DNA: TGTGCCAGCAGCGCGGGACTAGCGGGAAACAATGAGCAGTTCTTC
J gene: TRBJ2-7; D gene: TRBD1; clone size: .; V gene: TRBV10-1; CDR3 protein: CASREKRQGTMVYEQYF; CDR3 DNA: TGCGCCAGCAGAGAAAAGAGACAGGGGACGATGGTTTACGAGCAGTACTTC
J gene: TRBJ1-2; D gene: TRBD1; clone size: .; V gene: TRBV5-1; CDR3 protein: CASSLDRDGYTF; CDR3 DNA: TGCGCCAGCAGCTTAGACAGGGATGGCTACACCTTC
J gene: TRBJ1-2; D gene: .; clone size: .; V gene: TRBV7-8; CDR3 protein: CASSLGSGVGNYGYTF; CDR3 DNA: TGTGCCAGCAGCTTAGGATCGGGGGTTGGGAACTATGGCTACACCTTC
J gene: TRBJ2-5; D gene: TRBD2; clone size: .; V gene: TRBV27; CDR3 protein: CASSVSGGGETQYF; CDR3 DNA: TGTGCCAGCAGTGTGAGCGGGGGTGGGGAGACCCAGTACTTC
J gene: TRBJ1-6; D gene: TRBD1; clone size: .; V gene: TRBV30; CDR3 protein: CAWRRGTGGGSPLHF; CDR3 DNA: TGTGCCTGGAGAAGGGGGACAGGGGGTGGTTCACCCCTCCACTTT
J gene: TRBJ2-7; D gene: .; clone size: .; V gene: TRBV7-2; CDR3 protein: CASSSDKGPYEQYF; CDR3 DNA: TGTGCCAGCAGCTCGGACAAGGGCCCCTACGAGCAGTACTTC
J gene: TRBJ1-4; D gene: TRBD1; clone size: .; V gene: TRBV5-1; CDR3 protein: CASSQDREGEKLFF; CDR3 DNA: TGCGCCAGCAGCCAGGACAGGGAAGGTGAAAAACTGTTTTTT
J gene: TRBJ1-1; D gene: TRBD1; clone size: .; V gene: TRBV19; CDR3 protein: CASSIGHRGLNTEAFF; CDR3 DNA: TGTGCCAGTAGTATTGGGCACAGGGGACTGAACACTGAAGCTTTCTTT
J gene: TRBJ2-5; D gene: TRBD1; clone size: .; V gene: TRBV6-6; CDR3 protein: CASGNRGGLETQYF; CDR3 DNA: TGTGCCAGCGGTAACAGGGGCGGGCTAGAGACCCAGTACTTC
J gene: TRBJ2-1; D gene: .; clone size: .; V gene: TRBV2; CDR3 protein: CASSAGLMYNEQFF; CDR3 DNA: TGTGCCAGCAGTGCTGGACTGATGTACAATGAGCAGTTCTTC
J gene: TRBJ2-7; D gene: TRBD2; clone size: .; V gene: TRBV30; CDR3 protein: CAWRRDYVEQYF; CDR3 DNA: TGTGCCTGGAGAAGGGACTACGTCGAGCAGTACTTC
J gene: TRBJ2-6; D gene: .; clone size: .; V gene: TRBV7-2; CDR3 protein: CASSRDSAAVVLTF; CDR3 DNA: TGTGCCAGCAGCAGAGACAGCGCCGCCGTCGTCCTGACTTTC
J gene: TRBJ2-7; D gene: TRBD1; clone size: .; V gene: TRBV7-2; CDR3 protein: CASSSDRGPTYEQYF; CDR3 DNA: TGTGCCAGCAGCTCAGACAGGGGCCCCACCTACGAGCAGTACTTC
J gene: TRBJ2-7; D gene: .; clone size: .; V gene: TRBV5-1; CDR3 protein: CASSLVPRFEQYF; CDR3 DNA: TGCGCCAGCAGCTTGGTCCCCCGGTTCGAGCAGTACTTC
J gene: TRBJ2-7; D gene: TRBD1; clone size: .; V gene: TRBV9; CDR3 protein: CASSVASDRVFDEQYF; CDR3 DNA: TGTGCCAGCAGCGTAGCCTCGGACAGGGTATTCGACGAGCAGTACTTC
J gene: TRBJ1-5; D gene: TRBD1; clone size: .; V gene: TRBV7-8; CDR3 protein: CASSLGRGRNQPQHF; CDR3 DNA: TGTGCCAGCAGCTTAGGCAGGGGGCGCAATCAGCCCCAGCATTTT